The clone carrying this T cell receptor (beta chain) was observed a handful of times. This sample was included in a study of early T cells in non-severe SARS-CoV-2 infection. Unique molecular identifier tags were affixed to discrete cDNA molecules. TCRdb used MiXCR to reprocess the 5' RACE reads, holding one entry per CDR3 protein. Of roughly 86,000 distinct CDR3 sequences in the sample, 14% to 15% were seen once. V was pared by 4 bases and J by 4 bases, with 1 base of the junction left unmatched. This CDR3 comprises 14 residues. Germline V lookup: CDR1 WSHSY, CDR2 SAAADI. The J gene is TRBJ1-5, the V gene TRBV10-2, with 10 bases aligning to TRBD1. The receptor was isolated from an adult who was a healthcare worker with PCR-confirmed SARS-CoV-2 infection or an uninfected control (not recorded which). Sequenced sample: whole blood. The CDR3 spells CASSGQGANQPQHF. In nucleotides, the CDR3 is TGCGCCAGCAGTGGACAGGGGGCTAATCAGCCCCAGCATTTT.